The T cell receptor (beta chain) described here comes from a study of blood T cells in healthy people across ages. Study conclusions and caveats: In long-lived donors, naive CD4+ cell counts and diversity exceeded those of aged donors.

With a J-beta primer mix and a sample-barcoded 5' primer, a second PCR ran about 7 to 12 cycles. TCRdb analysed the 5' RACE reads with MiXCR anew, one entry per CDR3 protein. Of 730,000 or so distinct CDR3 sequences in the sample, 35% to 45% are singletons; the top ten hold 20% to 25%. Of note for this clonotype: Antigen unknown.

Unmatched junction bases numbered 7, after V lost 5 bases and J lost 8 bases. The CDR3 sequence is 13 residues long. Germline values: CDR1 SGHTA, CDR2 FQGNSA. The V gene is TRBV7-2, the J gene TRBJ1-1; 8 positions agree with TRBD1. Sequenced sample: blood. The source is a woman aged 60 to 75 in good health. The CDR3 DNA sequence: TGTGCCAGCAGCCCTGGACAGGGACGAGAAGCTTTCTTT. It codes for CASSPGQGREAFF. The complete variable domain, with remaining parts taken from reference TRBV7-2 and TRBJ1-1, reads GAGVSQSPSNKVTEKGKDVELRCDPISGHTALYWYRQSLGQGLEFLIYFQGNSAPDKSGLPSDRFSAERTGGSVSTLTIQRTQQEDSAVYLCASSPGQGREAFFGQGTRLTVV.